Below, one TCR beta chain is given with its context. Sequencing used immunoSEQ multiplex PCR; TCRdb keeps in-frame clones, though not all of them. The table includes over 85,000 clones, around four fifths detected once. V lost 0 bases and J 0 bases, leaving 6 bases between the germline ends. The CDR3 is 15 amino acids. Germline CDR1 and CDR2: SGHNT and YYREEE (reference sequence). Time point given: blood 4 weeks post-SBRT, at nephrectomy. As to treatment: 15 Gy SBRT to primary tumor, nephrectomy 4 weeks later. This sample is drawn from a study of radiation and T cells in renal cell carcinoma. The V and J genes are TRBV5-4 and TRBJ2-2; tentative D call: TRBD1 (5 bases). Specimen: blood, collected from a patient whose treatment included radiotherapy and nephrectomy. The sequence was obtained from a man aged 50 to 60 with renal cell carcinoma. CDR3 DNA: TGTGCCAGCAGCTTGGCCAGGGCGAACACCGGGGAGCTGTTTTTT. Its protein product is CASSLARANTGELFF.